This T cell receptor beta chain was observed in a study of blood T cells in healthy people across ages. Together with a sample-barcoded 5' primer, a J-beta primer mix was included in a second PCR lasting about 6 to 12 cycles. TCRdb independently ran MiXCR on the 5' RACE reads; one entry per CDR3 protein. The sample lists some 900,000 distinct CDR3 sequences; approximately 49% were seen once. The CDR3 contains 15 residues. V was clipped by 0 bases and J by 4 bases, with 13 bases between them. The V gene's germline CDR1 is GTSNPN and CDR2 SVGIG (reference sequence). A few counts support this clonotype. The TCR was taken from a man between 25 and 39 years old in good health. Sequenced sample: blood. The chain carries TRBV30 and TRBJ1-5, with a weak D call TRBD1 (6 bases). The CDR3 bases are TGTGCCTGGAGTGTATGGGGGCAGATTAATCAGCCCCAGCATTTT. Protein sequence: CAWSVWGQINQPQHF.